The sequence of this T cell receptor beta chain was determined in a study of beta chain features in type 1 diabetes. Germline V gene data show CDR1 as SGHTA and CDR2 as FQGNSA. This CDR3 is 14 amino acids long. V lost 4 bases and J lost 2, with 11 bases in between. As regards this clone: The antigen is not known.

Sorting based on CD45RO/CCR7/CD25/CD127/CD95/CD27 separated CD4+ naive, central memory, regulatory and stem cell-like memory cells. Study-level findings and limits: Fewer junction insertions and more nucleotide deletions appeared in type 1 diabetes patients.

The isolated RNA, all of it, was reverse transcribed, so expressed TCRB transcripts were what got sequenced. TCRdb keeps only in-frame clones here, not all; method: immunoSEQ multiplex PCR. This table holds 900,000 or so clones, around a sixth found once. The receptor was isolated from a woman younger than 35 in good health. V gene TRBV7-2 combines with J gene TRBJ1-1, with D uncertain. The sample taken for sequencing was naive CD4+ T cells from blood. CDR3 nucleotides: TGTGCCAGCAGCTCAACCCCGAAAAACACTGAAGCTTTCTTT. Its protein product is CASSSTPKNTEAFF.